Detailed here is one TCR beta chain. What it binds is not known. The record originates from a study of cytotoxic CD8 clonotypes in ibrutinib-treated CLL. Study in general: The cohort had about a dozen relapsed/refractory and around 14 treatment-naive patients, fewer than 18 IGHV unmutated. Mean values per sample were 250,000 to 300,000 productive templates and 94,082 productive rearrangements. Study findings and constraints: Clonality showed a rise at ibrutinib response that reversed toward baseline at progression.

V dropped 6 bases and J dropped 14 bases, with 10 bases sitting between them. This CDR3 has 9 amino acids. Germline V gene data show CDR1 as SNHLY and CDR2 as FYNNEI. Generated by immunoSEQ multiplex PCR, the TCRdb table keeps only in-frame clones and is missing some. This sample has some 150,000 clones, with approximately 75% found just once. The chain couples TRBV2 to TRBJ1-2; no definite D call. This receptor was obtained from a human donor with chronic lymphocytic leukemia. The specimen comprised PBMCs, sampled after 12 months of ibrutinib treatment. This CDR3 is CASSPTLTF. DNA for the CDR3: TGTGCCAGCAGCCCGACACTGACCTTC.